This TCR beta chain was captured by sequencing in a study of cytomegalovirus exposure and HLA in healthy donors. The V and J ends lost 0 bases and 2 bases respectively, with 14 bases between them. Germline CDR1 reads LGHNA; CDR2 reads YSLEER. CDR3 length: 17 residues. PCR was performed using 60 Vbeta and 13 Jbeta primers. Method: immunoSEQ multiplex PCR; TCRdb's copy keeps in-frame clones and lacks some. The repertoire holds about 170,000 clones, with about 85% as singletons. Sequences were obtained from PBMCs. The TCR originated in a man aged 25-45 years in good health and CMV-seropositive. The rearrangement joins TRBV4-3 to TRBJ2-1; the D gene is possibly TRBD2 (6 bases). This CDR3 is CASSQDRASEPYNEQFF. The CDR3 DNA sequence: TGCGCCAGCAGCCAAGATCGGGCTAGCGAACCCTACAATGAGCAGTTCTTC.